Sequencing of this TCR beta chain was carried out in a study of T-cell reconstitution after alpha-beta-depleted transplantation in children. Study results and limitations: Most T-cell counts and diversity one year after the transplant came from T cells that were newly produced. Roughly two months post-transplant, alpha-beta T cells reportedly originated from several hundred graft clones that had expanded. Day-60 TCRbeta diversity that was high in some patients was derived from surviving recipient T cells and thymic progenitors.

A note on this clonotype: What it recognizes is unknown.

CDR3 size: 14 residues. Germline CDR1 MNHNS, CDR2 SASEGT. The V segment lost 6 bases and the J segment 8 bases; nucleotides outside the gene matches: 9. The TCRbeta library incorporated unique molecular identifiers. TCRdb analysed the PCR reads with MiXCR anew, one entry per CDR3 protein. The data contain approximately 300,000 distinct CDR3 sequences, 6.5% to 9% of them singletons. The V and J genes are TRBV6-1 and TRBJ1-4; TRBD1 matches 7 bases. The material was peripheral blood, obtained 360 days after TCRalphabeta/CD19-depleted stem cell transplant. The receptor's source is a female patient aged 2-9 years who had a stem cell transplant for Fanconi anemia, so the T cells may come from the graft donor. This CDR3 reads CASSAGQVKEKLFF. The DNA for the CDR3 is TGTGCCAGCAGCGCTGGACAGGTCAAGGAAAAACTGTTTTTT.